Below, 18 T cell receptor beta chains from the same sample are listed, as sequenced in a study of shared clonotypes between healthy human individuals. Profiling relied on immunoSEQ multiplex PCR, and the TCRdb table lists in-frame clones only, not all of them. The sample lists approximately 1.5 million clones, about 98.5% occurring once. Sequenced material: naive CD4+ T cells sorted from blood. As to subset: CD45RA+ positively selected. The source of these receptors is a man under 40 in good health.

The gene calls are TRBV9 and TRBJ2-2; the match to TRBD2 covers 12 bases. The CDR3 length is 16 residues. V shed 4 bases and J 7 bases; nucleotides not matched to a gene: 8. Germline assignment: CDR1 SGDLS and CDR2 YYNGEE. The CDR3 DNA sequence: TGTGCCAGCAGCCCCCGGACTAGCGGGACGGTCGGGGAGCTGTTTTTT. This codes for CASSPRTSGTVGELFF.

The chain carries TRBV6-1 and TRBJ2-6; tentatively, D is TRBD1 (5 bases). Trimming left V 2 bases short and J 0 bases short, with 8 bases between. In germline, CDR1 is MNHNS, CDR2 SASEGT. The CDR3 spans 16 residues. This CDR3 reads CASSEQGSSGANVLTF. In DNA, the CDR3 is TGTGCCAGCAGTGAACAGGGTAGCTCTGGGGCCAACGTCCTGACTTTC.

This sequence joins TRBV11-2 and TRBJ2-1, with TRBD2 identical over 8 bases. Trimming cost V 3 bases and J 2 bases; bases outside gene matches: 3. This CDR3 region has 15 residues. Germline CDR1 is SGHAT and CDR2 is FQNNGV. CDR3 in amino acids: CASSFREGTYNEQFF. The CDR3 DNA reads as TGTGCCAGCAGCTTCCGGGAGGGGACCTACAATGAGCAGTTCTTC.

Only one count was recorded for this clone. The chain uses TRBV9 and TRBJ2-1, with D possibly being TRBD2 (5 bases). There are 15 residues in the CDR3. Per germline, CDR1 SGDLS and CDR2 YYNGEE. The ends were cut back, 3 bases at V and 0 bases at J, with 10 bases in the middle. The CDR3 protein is CASSEERSSYNEQFF. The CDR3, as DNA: TGTGCCAGCAGCGAGGAGCGGAGCTCCTACAATGAGCAGTTCTTC.

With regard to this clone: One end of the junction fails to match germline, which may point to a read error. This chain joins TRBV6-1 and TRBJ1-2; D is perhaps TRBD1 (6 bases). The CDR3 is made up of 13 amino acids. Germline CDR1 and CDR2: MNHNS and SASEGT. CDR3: CASSEAWGGYLLF. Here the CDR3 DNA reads TGTGCCAGCAGTGAAGCTTGGGGGGGCTATCTACTCTTC.

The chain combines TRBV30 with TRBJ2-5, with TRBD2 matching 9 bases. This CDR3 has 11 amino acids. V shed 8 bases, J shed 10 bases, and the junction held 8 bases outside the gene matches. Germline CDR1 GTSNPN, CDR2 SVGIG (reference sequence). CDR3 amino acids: CAQSGGTSQYF. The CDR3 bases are TGTGCCCAAAGCGGGGGGACTAGCCAGTACTTC.

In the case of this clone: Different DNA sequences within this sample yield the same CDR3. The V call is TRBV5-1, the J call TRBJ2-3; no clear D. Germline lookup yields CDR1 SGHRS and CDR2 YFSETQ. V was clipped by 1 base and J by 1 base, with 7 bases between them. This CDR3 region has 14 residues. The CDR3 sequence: CASSLLAGTDTQYF. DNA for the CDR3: TGCGCCAGCAGCTTGCTGGCAGGCACAGATACGCAGTATTTT.

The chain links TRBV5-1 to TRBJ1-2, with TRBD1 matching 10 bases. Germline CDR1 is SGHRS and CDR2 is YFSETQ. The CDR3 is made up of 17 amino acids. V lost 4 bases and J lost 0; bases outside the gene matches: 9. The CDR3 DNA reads TGCGCCAGCAGCCCCGGGACAGGGGATATATCTAACTATGGCTACACCTTC. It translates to CASSPGTGDISNYGYTF.

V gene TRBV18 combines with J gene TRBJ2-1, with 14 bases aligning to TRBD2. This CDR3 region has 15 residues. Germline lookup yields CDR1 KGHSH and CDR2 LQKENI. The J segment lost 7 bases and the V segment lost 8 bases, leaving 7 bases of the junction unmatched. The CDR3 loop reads CASEQGTSGSNEQFF. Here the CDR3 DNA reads TGTGCCAGCGAGCAAGGGACTAGCGGGAGTAATGAGCAGTTCTTC.

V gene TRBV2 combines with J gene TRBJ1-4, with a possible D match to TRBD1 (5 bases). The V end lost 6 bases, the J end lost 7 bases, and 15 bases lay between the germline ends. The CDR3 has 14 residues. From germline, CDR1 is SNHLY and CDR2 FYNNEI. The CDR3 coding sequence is TGTGCCAGCAGGGGTTCCAGGGTACGTGAAAAACTGTTTTTT. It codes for CASRGSRVREKLFF.

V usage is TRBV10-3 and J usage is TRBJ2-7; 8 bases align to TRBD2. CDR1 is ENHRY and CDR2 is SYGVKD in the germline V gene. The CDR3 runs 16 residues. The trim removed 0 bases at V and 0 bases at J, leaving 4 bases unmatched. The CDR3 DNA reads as TGTGCCATCAGTGAGTCGAGGGGACTAGACTCCTACGAGCAGTACTTC. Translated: CAISESRGLDSYEQYF.

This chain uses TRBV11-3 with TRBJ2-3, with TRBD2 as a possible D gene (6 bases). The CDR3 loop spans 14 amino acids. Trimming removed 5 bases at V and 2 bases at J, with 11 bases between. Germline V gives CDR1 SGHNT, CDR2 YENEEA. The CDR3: CASSPSGYTDTQYF. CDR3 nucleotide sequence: TGTGCCAGCAGCCCGAGCGGGTACACAGATACGCAGTATTTT.

CDR3 sequence: CASSLALGQGSNEQFF. The DNA of the CDR3 is TGTGCCAGCAGCTTAGCTTTGGGACAGGGGTCTAATGAGCAGTTCTTC. The genes are TRBV11-3 and TRBJ2-1; 10 bases fit TRBD1. Trimming cost V 1 base and J 7 bases; bases outside gene matches: 7. The CDR3 runs 16 residues. Germline lookup yields CDR1 SGHNT and CDR2 YENEEA.

In nucleotides, the CDR3 is TGTGCCACCGAGGCGGGGATTGGCTATGGCTACACCTTC. It encodes CATEAGIGYGYTF. The chain links TRBV7-9 to TRBJ1-2; D not certain. Trimming took 10 bases from V and 4 from J, leaving 16 bases between them. Germline loops: CDR1 SEHNR, CDR2 FQNEAQ (reference sequence). This CDR3 spans 13 amino acids.

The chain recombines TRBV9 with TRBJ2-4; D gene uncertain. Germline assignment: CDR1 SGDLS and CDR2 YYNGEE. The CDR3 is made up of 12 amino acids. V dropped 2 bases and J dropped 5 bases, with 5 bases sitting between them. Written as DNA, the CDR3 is TGTGCCAGCAGCGTGGACCAAAACATTCAGTACTTC. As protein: CASSVDQNIQYF.

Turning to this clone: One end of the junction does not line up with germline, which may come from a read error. The CDR3 is CASSPTRGSKEANEQFF. CDR3 in DNA: TGTGCTAGCAGCCCAACCAGGGGATCGAAGGAAGCCAATGAGCAGTTCTTC. The rearrangement uses TRBV7-7 and TRBJ2-1, with a weak D call TRBD1 (6 bases). CDR3 size: 17 residues. Germline values: CDR1 SSHAT, CDR2 FNYEAQ (reference sequence).

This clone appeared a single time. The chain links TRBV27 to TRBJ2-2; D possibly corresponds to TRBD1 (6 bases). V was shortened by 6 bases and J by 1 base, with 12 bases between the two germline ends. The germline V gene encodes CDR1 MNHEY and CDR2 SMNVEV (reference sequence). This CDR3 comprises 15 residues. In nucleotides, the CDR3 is TGTGCCAGCAGAATGGGCAGGGGGAACACCGGGGAGCTGTTTTTT. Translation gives CASRMGRGNTGELFF.

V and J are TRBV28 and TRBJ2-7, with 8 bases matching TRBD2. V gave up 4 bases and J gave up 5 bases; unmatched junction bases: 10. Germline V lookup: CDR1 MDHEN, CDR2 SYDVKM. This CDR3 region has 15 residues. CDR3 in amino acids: CASSSAGGWDNEQYF. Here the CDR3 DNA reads TGTGCCAGCAGTTCGGCGGGGGGCTGGGACAACGAGCAGTACTTC.